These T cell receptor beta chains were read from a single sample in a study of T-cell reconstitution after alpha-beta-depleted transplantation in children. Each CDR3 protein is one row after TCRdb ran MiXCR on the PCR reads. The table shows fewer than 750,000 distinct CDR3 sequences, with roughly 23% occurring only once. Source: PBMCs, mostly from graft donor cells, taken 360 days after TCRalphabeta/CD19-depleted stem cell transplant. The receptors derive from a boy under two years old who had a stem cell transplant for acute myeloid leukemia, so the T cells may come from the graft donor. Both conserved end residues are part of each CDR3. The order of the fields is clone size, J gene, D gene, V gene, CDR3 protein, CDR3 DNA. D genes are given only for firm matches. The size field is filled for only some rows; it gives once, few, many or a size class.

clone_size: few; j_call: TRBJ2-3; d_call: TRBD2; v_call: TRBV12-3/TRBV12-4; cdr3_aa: CASSFKRGARSDTQYF; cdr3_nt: TGTGCCAGCAGTTTTAAGCGGGGGGCCAGATCGGATACGCAGTATTTT
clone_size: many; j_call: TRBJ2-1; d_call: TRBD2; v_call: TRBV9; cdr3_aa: CASSGGGGEQFF; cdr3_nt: TGTGCCAGCAGTGGCGGGGGGGGCGAGCAGTTCTTC
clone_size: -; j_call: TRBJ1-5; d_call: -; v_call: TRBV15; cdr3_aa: CATSREGGQPQHF; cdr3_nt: TGTGCCACCAGCAGAGAAGGAGGTCAGCCCCAGCATTTT
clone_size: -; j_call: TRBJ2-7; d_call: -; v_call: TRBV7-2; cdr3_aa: CASSRRLYEQYF; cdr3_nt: TGTGCCAGCAGCCGACGATTGTACGAGCAGTACTTC
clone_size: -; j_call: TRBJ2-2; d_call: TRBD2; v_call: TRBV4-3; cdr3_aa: CASSQDSASGGSTGELFF; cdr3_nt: TGCGCCAGCAGCCAAGATAGCGCTAGCGGGGGGAGCACCGGGGAGCTGTTTTTT
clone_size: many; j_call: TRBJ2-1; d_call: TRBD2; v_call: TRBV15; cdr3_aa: CATSPDGGANEQFF; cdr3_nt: TGTGCCACCTCTCCTGACGGGGGGGCCAATGAGCAGTTCTTC
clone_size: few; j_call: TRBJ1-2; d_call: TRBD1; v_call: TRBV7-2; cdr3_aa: CASSTTGADGYTF; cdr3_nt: TGTGCCAGCAGCACGACAGGGGCGGATGGCTACACCTTC
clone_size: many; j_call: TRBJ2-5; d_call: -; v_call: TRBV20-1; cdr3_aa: CSAETQYF; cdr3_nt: TGCAGTGCGGAGACCCAGTACTTC
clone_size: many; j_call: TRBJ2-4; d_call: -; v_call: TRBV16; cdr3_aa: CASSQTVAKNIQYF; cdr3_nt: TGTGCCAGCAGCCAGACCGTAGCCAAAAACATTCAGTACTTC
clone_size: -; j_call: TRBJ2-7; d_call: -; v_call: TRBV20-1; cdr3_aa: CSASGQPRTYEQYF; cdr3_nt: TGCAGTGCTAGTGGGCAGCCCAGAACCTACGAGCAGTACTTC
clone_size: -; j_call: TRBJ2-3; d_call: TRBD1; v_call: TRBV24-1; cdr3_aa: CATSDKFYGGGQGWADTQYF; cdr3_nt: TGTGCCACCAGTGATAAGTTCTACGGAGGGGGACAGGGATGGGCAGATACGCAGTATTTT
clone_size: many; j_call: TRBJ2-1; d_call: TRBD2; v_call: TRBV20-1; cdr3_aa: CSARPPAGGLYNEQFF; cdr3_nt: TGCAGTGCCAGACCCCCAGCGGGGGGGCTGTACAATGAGCAGTTCTTC
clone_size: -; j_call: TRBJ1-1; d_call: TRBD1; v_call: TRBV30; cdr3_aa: CAWSTGTVNTEAFF; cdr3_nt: TGTGCCTGGAGTACCGGGACAGTTAACACTGAAGCTTTCTTT
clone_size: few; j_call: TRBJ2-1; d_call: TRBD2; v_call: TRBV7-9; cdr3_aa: CASSFWTSGSNEQFF; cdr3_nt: TGTGCCAGCAGCTTTTGGACTAGCGGGTCCAATGAGCAGTTCTTC
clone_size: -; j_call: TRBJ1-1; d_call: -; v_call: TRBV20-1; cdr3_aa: CSARARGENTEAFF; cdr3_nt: TGCAGTGCTAGAGCCAGGGGCGAGAACACTGAAGCTTTCTTT
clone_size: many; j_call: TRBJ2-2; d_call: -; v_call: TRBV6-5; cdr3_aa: CASSLVVGTGELFF; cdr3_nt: TGTGCCAGCAGTTTGGTAGTGGGCACCGGGGAGCTGTTTTTT
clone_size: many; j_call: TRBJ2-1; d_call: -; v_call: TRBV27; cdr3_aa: CASSESNSYNEQFF; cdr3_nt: TGTGCCAGCAGCGAATCCAACTCCTACAATGAGCAGTTCTTC
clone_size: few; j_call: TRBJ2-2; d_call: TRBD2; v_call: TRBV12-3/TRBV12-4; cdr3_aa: CASSLSRLARGTGELFF; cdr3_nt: TGTGCCAGCAGTTTATCGAGACTAGCAAGGGGCACCGGGGAGCTGTTTTTT